The clone carrying this T cell receptor beta chain was recorded only once. Its target is not known. Time point reported: blood from clinic visit 5 months post-surgery; TSC patient then seizure free. Only cases whose brain tissue showed the highest T cell transcript signatures were sequenced. At least one anti-epileptic drug was given before surgery. This entry belongs to a study of brain T cells in children with intractable seizures. Germline loops: CDR1 SGHTA, CDR2 FQGTGA. This CDR3 has 17 amino acids. With 4 bases clipped from V and 4 bases from J, the junction kept 12 bases outside the gene matches. The method was immunoSEQ multiplex PCR; TCRdb's version includes in-frame clones alone and lacks a portion of them. The table shows 340,000 or so clones, with about 94% occurring only once. Overall study results and limits: Patients' HCMV serostatus was unknown; virus specificity rests on CDR3 similarity alone.

The TCR comes from a boy younger than two with tuberous sclerosis and intractable seizures. The chain links TRBV7-3 to TRBJ1-5; TRBD1 agrees at 8 bases. The source material was peripheral blood, sampled 4 to 6 months after surgery. This CDR3 reads CASSYYHSGDRNQPQHF. CDR3 in DNA: TGTGCCAGCAGCTATTACCATTCAGGGGACAGGAATCAGCCCCAGCATTTT.